The clone carrying this T cell receptor beta chain came up once. The sample is drawn from a study of blood T cell repertoires in COVID-19. Overall study context: The origin of the acute and convalescent COVID-19 samples was the United States, Italy and Spain. Nucleic acid was either cDNA or gDNA, and it came from T cells, B-cell-depleted T cells, or PBMCs.

Per the original methods: Amplification of reference gene primers provided the estimated nucleated cell counts. Clones were read by immunoSEQ multiplex PCR, and TCRdb kept only the in-frame ones, dropping some. V, J and clone size reflect that table, while D and trimming were determined from the DNA. The top ten hold 0.53% of the sample, which has under 200,000 clones, approximately 92% seen once. Germline V lookup: CDR1 MGHRA, CDR2 YSYEKL. The CDR3 has 16 amino acids. Trimming shortened V by 3 bases and J by 1 base, and 14 bases separated the two germline ends. This clonotype originated in a man aged 50-59 years with acute or convalescent COVID-19. The genes are TRBV4-1 and TRBJ2-3, with D perhaps matching TRBD2 (5 bases). Sequenced material: peripheral blood. The CDR3 loop reads CASSQVIAFRTDTQYF. The CDR3 DNA sequence: TGCGCCAGCAGCCAGGTCATAGCGTTTCGCACAGATACGCAGTATTTT.